Listed below are T cell receptor beta chains from one sample, sequenced in a study of CD8 T cells in Susac syndrome. Using its own MiXCR run on the immunoSEQ multiplex PCR reads, TCRdb lists one record per CDR3 protein. Among over 80,000 distinct CDR3 sequences listed, 85% to 95% were seen once. What was sequenced was CD8+ T cells from PBMCs. Every receptor here comes from a human donor in good health. CDR3s include the opening cysteine and the closing phenylalanine or tryptophan. Fields, in order: J gene, D gene, clone size, V gene, CDR3 protein, CDR3 DNA. D genes are given only for firm matches. Size is omitted from some rows. Given values are once, few, many or a class for expanded clones.

TRBJ1-1	-	-	TRBV7-8	CASSIGTTEAFF	TGTGCCAGCAGCATCGGGACCACTGAAGCTTTCTTT
TRBJ1-1	-	-	TRBV27	CASSLEQGATEAFF	TGTGCCAGCAGTTTAGAGCAGGGTGCTACTGAAGCTTTCTTT
TRBJ2-1	-	-	TRBV3-1	CASSAAPYNEQFF	TGTGCCAGCAGTGCGGCACCCTACAATGAGCAGTTCTTC
TRBJ2-1	-	-	TRBV11-2	CASSLGRGDNEQFF	TGTGCCAGCAGCTTGGGCCGGGGAGACAATGAGCAGTTCTTC
TRBJ2-5	TRBD2	-	TRBV6-1	CASSPLRGGQETQYF	TGTGCCAGCAGTCCCCTTCGGGGGGGTCAAGAGACCCAGTACTTC
TRBJ2-7	-	-	TRBV7-9	CASSLEDSSYEQYF	TGTGCCAGCAGCCTAGAGGACAGCTCCTACGAGCAGTACTTC
TRBJ2-7	-	-	TRBV27	CASTTTGSYEQYF	TGTGCCAGCACCACGACAGGCTCCTACGAGCAGTACTTC
TRBJ1-2	TRBD1	-	TRBV6-5	CASSNSWTGRNGGYTF	TGTGCCAGCAGTAACTCCTGGACAGGGAGAAATGGTGGCTACACCTTC
TRBJ2-1	-	-	TRBV6-5	CASSSDFNEQFF	TGTGCCAGCAGTTCCGATTTCAATGAGCAGTTCTTC
TRBJ2-7	-	-	TRBV9	CASSGQDSYEQYF	TGTGCCAGCAGCGGACAGGATTCCTACGAGCAGTACTTC
TRBJ2-7	-	-	TRBV9	CASSVEVLAYEQYF	TGTGCCAGCAGCGTGGAGGTTCTCGCCTACGAGCAGTACTTC
TRBJ1-3	TRBD1	-	TRBV20-1	CSARDADRGELGNTIYF	TGCAGTGCTAGAGACGCGGACAGGGGGGAACTCGGAAACACCATATATTTT
TRBJ1-2	-	-	TRBV12-3/TRBV12-4	CASSPPGGAAYGYTF	TGTGCCAGCAGTCCCCCCGGTGGGGCGGCCTATGGCTACACCTTC
TRBJ2-1	TRBD2	-	TRBV20-1	CSARSLAGGPYNEQFF	TGCAGTGCTAGATCCTTAGCGGGGGGTCCCTACAATGAGCAGTTCTTC
TRBJ2-4	-	-	TRBV7-9	CASSLVLGSAKNIQYF	TGTGCCAGCAGCTTAGTTTTAGGGTCAGCCAAAAACATTCAGTACTTC
TRBJ1-5	TRBD1	once	TRBV7-9	CASSSGQGDTQPQHF	TGTGCCAGCAGCTCAGGACAGGGGGACACCCAGCCCCAGCATTTT
TRBJ1-2	-	-	TRBV2	CASSEATGWGYYGYTF	TGTGCCAGCAGTGAAGCCACAGGGTGGGGGTACTATGGCTACACCTTC
TRBJ2-2	-	-	TRBV9	CASSVGQINTGELFF	TGTGCCAGCAGCGTAGGACAGATAAACACCGGGGAGCTGTTTTTT
TRBJ2-1	-	-	TRBV29-1	CSVEELSEYNEQFF	TGCAGCGTTGAAGAGCTTAGCGAGTACAATGAGCAGTTCTTC
TRBJ1-2	-	once	TRBV30	CAWIGGYGYTF	TGTGCCTGGATCGGGGGCTATGGCTACACCTTC
TRBJ2-2	-	-	TRBV6-4	CASSDSLGQNTGELFF	TGTGCCAGCAGTGACTCTTTGGGACAAAACACCGGGGAGCTGTTTTTT
TRBJ2-7	TRBD1	once	TRBV7-9	CASSPRDRGISYEQYF	TGTGCCAGCAGCCCAAGGGACAGGGGGATCTCCTACGAGCAGTACTTC